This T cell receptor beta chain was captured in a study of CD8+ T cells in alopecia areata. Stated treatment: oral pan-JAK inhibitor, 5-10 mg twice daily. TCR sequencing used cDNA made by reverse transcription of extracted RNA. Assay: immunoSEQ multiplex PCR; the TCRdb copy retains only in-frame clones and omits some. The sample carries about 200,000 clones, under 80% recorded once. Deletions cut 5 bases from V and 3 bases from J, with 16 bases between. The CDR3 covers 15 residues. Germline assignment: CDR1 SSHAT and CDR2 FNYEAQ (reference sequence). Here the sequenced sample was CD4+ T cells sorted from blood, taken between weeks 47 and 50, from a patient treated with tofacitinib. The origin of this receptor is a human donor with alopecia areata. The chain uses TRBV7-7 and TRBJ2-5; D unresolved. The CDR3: CASSPSPGSEETQYF. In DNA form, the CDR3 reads TGTGCCAGCAGCCCCAGCCCCGGGTCTGAAGAGACCCAGTACTTC.